This is a list of T cell receptor beta chains from one sample in a study of early T cells in non-severe SARS-CoV-2 infection. TCRdb fed the 5' RACE reads into MiXCR, producing one record per CDR3 protein. The sample lists 45,000 to 50,000 distinct CDR3 sequences; under 7.5% were seen once. The sample was whole blood, taken at baseline. The receptor set was obtained from an adult who was a healthcare worker with PCR-confirmed SARS-CoV-2 infection or an uninfected control (not recorded which). CDR3s include the opening cysteine and the closing phenylalanine or tryptophan. Fields, in order: V gene, D gene, clone size, J gene, CDR3 DNA, CDR3 protein. D genes are given only for firm matches. Clone sizes are given selectively: once, few, many, or a class where the clone is expanded.

v_call: TRBV5-1
d_call: TRBD2
clone_size: many
j_call: TRBJ2-3
cdr3_nt: TGCGCCAGCAGCTTGCCCGATCTGGCTAGCGGGAGTTCTAGCACAGATACGCAGTATTTT
cdr3_aa: CASSLPDLASGSSSTDTQYF

v_call: TRBV29-1
d_call: .
clone_size: few
j_call: TRBJ2-2
cdr3_nt: TGCAGCGTTGTCCGAGGTTTGGGGGAGCTGTTTTTT
cdr3_aa: CSVVRGLGELFF

v_call: TRBV9
d_call: .
clone_size: few
j_call: TRBJ2-5
cdr3_nt: TGTGCCAGCAGCGTAGCGGAAGAGACCCAGTACTTC
cdr3_aa: CASSVAEETQYF

v_call: TRBV6-2/TRBV6-3
d_call: TRBD2
clone_size: few
j_call: TRBJ2-2
cdr3_nt: TGTGCCAGCAGATTGGGACTAGCGGGAGGGCCGCTAGCCGGGGAGCTGTTTTTT
cdr3_aa: CASRLGLAGGPLAGELFF

v_call: TRBV10-1
d_call: .
clone_size: .
j_call: TRBJ2-5
cdr3_nt: TGCGCCAGCAGTGAGTCCTGGCAGGGAGAGACCCAGTACTTC
cdr3_aa: CASSESWQGETQYF

v_call: TRBV7-8
d_call: .
clone_size: few
j_call: TRBJ2-7
cdr3_nt: TGTGCCAGCAGCTCCGTAGTACGGGACAAATCTCGCGAGCAGTACTTC
cdr3_aa: CASSSVVRDKSREQYF

v_call: TRBV12-3/TRBV12-4
d_call: .
clone_size: .
j_call: TRBJ1-2
cdr3_nt: TGTGCCAGCAGCACCCCAGGGGTATATGGCTACACCTTC
cdr3_aa: CASSTPGVYGYTF

v_call: TRBV7-9
d_call: TRBD1
clone_size: few
j_call: TRBJ1-2
cdr3_nt: TGTGCCAGCAGCTTCACAGGGGCGGCTAACTATGGCTACACCTTC
cdr3_aa: CASSFTGAANYGYTF

v_call: TRBV28
d_call: .
clone_size: .
j_call: TRBJ1-2
cdr3_nt: TGTGCCAGCAGTCAAACCCTCTTTAGGGCAAACTATGGCTACACCTTC
cdr3_aa: CASSQTLFRANYGYTF

v_call: TRBV5-4
d_call: .
clone_size: .
j_call: TRBJ1-4
cdr3_nt: TGTGCCAGCAGCCCCGGGGGGTTTAATGAAAAACTGTTTTTT
cdr3_aa: CASSPGGFNEKLFF

v_call: TRBV29-1
d_call: TRBD1
clone_size: .
j_call: TRBJ2-3
cdr3_nt: TGCAGCGTGGATCAAACAGGGGGTGTTACGCAGTATTTT
cdr3_aa: CSVDQTGGVTQYF

v_call: TRBV5-1
d_call: .
clone_size: .
j_call: TRBJ2-7
cdr3_nt: TGCGCCAGCAGCATCGGGGGGCGCCACGAGCAGTACTTC
cdr3_aa: CASSIGGRHEQYF

v_call: TRBV20-1
d_call: .
clone_size: many
j_call: TRBJ2-1
cdr3_nt: TGCAGTGCTCCCGATGGGGAGCGGAGCCCGTACAATGAGCAGTTCTTC
cdr3_aa: CSAPDGERSPYNEQFF

v_call: TRBV6-1
d_call: .
clone_size: .
j_call: TRBJ2-7
cdr3_nt: TGTGCCAGCAGTGAAGACGTTGCTACGAAGCAGTACTTC
cdr3_aa: CASSEDVATKQYF

v_call: TRBV4-3
d_call: .
clone_size: many
j_call: TRBJ2-1
cdr3_nt: TGCGCCAGCAGCCAAGATGGCGAGGGGAACGAGTACAATGAGCAGTTCTTC
cdr3_aa: CASSQDGEGNEYNEQFF

v_call: TRBV20-1
d_call: TRBD1
clone_size: many
j_call: TRBJ1-1
cdr3_nt: TGCAGTGCCTTGCGGACGGGACAGGGGTTAATGGGGGCTTTCTTT
cdr3_aa: CSALRTGQGLMGAFF

v_call: TRBV2
d_call: .
clone_size: few
j_call: TRBJ2-7
cdr3_nt: TGTGCCAGCAGTGAAGTATCGGTCTCCTACGAGCAGTACTTC
cdr3_aa: CASSEVSVSYEQYF

v_call: TRBV7-8
d_call: .
clone_size: .
j_call: TRBJ1-1
cdr3_nt: TGTGCCAGCAGCTTAGCGGCCAGGGTTGGCACTGAAGCTTTCTTT
cdr3_aa: CASSLAARVGTEAFF

v_call: TRBV10-3
d_call: TRBD2
clone_size: .
j_call: TRBJ2-7
cdr3_nt: TGTGCCATCTCAGGGGGTAGCGGGGGCTCCTACGAGCAGTACTTC
cdr3_aa: CAISGGSGGSYEQYF

v_call: TRBV14
d_call: .
clone_size: .
j_call: TRBJ2-1
cdr3_nt: TGTGCCAGCAGCCAAGATGGAGGGGATGAGCAGTTCTTC
cdr3_aa: CASSQDGGDEQFF

v_call: TRBV29-1
d_call: TRBD1
clone_size: many
j_call: TRBJ2-7
cdr3_nt: TGCAGCGTACCCCGGACAGGGGACCCGTCCGAGCAGTACTTC
cdr3_aa: CSVPRTGDPSEQYF

v_call: TRBV5-1
d_call: .
clone_size: .
j_call: TRBJ2-5
cdr3_nt: TGCGCCAGCAGCTTGGCAGGAGAGACCCAGTACTTC
cdr3_aa: CASSLAGETQYF

v_call: TRBV10-2
d_call: .
clone_size: .
j_call: TRBJ2-7
cdr3_nt: TGCGCCAGCATCGGAACCTACGAGCAGTACTTC
cdr3_aa: CASIGTYEQYF

v_call: TRBV5-4
d_call: TRBD2
clone_size: many
j_call: TRBJ2-7
cdr3_nt: TGTGCCAGCAGCTCCTCCGGGACTAGGCTACTTACTTCCTACGAGCAGTACTTC
cdr3_aa: CASSSSGTRLLTSYEQYF

v_call: TRBV7-2
d_call: .
clone_size: .
j_call: TRBJ2-1
cdr3_nt: TGTGCCAGCAGCTTAGTTGGAGGGTTGAGCCCAGTGAATGAGCAGTTCTTC
cdr3_aa: CASSLVGGLSPVNEQFF

v_call: TRBV6-1
d_call: TRBD1
clone_size: .
j_call: TRBJ1-6
cdr3_nt: TGTGCCAGCAGCGGCCAGGGGGTTAATTCACCCCTCCACTTT
cdr3_aa: CASSGQGVNSPLHF

v_call: TRBV20-1
d_call: TRBD1
clone_size: many
j_call: TRBJ2-2
cdr3_nt: TGCAGTGCTAGGCACCGGGACAGGGGGTTGAACACCGGGGAGCTGTTTTTT
cdr3_aa: CSARHRDRGLNTGELFF

v_call: TRBV20-1
d_call: .
clone_size: few
j_call: TRBJ2-1
cdr3_nt: TGCAGTGCTCAGAGCGGACCCTCCTACAATGAGCAGTTCTTC
cdr3_aa: CSAQSGPSYNEQFF

v_call: TRBV29-1
d_call: .
clone_size: many
j_call: TRBJ2-1
cdr3_nt: TGCAGCGTTGAATCGCCGGGTGAGCAGTTCTTC
cdr3_aa: CSVESPGEQFF

v_call: TRBV6-2/TRBV6-3
d_call: TRBD1
clone_size: many
j_call: TRBJ2-2
cdr3_nt: TGTGCCTCCGACAGGGGAAACGCCGGGGAGCTGTTTTTT
cdr3_aa: CASDRGNAGELFF

v_call: TRBV4-2
d_call: .
clone_size: many
j_call: TRBJ2-3
cdr3_nt: TGTGCCAGCAGCCAAGAGAATCCGGGGGCAGATACGCAGTATTTT
cdr3_aa: CASSQENPGADTQYF